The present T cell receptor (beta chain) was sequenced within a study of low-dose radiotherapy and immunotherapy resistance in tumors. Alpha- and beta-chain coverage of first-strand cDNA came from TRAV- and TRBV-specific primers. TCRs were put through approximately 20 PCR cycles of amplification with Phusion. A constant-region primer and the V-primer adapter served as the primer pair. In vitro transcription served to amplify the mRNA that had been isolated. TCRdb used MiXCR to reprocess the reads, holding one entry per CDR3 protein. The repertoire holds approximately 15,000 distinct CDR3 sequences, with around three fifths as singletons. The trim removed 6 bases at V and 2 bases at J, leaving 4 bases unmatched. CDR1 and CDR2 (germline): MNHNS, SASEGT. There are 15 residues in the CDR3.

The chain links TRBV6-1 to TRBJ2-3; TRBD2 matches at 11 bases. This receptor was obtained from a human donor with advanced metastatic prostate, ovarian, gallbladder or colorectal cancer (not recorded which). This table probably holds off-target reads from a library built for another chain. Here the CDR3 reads CASRIAGGPTDTQYF. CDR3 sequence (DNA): TGTGCCAGCAGGATAGCGGGGGGGCCCACAGATACGCAGTATTTT.